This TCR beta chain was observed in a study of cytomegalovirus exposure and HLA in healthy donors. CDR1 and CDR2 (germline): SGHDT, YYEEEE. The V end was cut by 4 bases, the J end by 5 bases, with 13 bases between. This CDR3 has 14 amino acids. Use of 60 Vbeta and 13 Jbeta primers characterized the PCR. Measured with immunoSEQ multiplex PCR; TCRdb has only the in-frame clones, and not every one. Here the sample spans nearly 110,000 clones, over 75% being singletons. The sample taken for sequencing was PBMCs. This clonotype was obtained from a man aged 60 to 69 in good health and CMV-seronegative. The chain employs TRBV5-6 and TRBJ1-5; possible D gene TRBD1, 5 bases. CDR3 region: CASSHGTDYQPQHF. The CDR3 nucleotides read TGTGCCAGCAGCCACGGGACTGACTATCAGCCCCAGCATTTT.